The rows below give T cell receptor beta chains drawn from one sample of a study of blood T cell repertoires in COVID-19. Some clones are missing from TCRdb's copy, which holds only in-frame ones; the method was immunoSEQ multiplex PCR. Altogether under 250,000 clones are present, around nine tenths being singletons, with the ten largest covering 18%. The sample was peripheral blood. The receptors originated from a man in his fifties with COVID-19, enrolled during active disease. CDR3s include the opening cysteine and the closing phenylalanine or tryptophan. Fields, in order: J gene, clone size, V gene, D gene, CDR3 protein, CDR3 DNA. The D gene is left open where the match is weak. The listing skips clone size in some rows; elsewhere it reads once, few, many or a size class.

TRBJ1-2,-,TRBV6-5,TRBD1,CASSNHGQGLYGYTF,TGTGCCAGCAGTAACCATGGACAGGGCCTCTATGGCTACACCTTC
TRBJ2-7,-,TRBV6-5,TRBD2,CASRVTSGSSYEQYF,TGTGCCAGCAGGGTCACTAGCGGGAGCTCCTACGAGCAGTACTTC
TRBJ2-1,-,TRBV14,TRBD2,CASSRRLAGGYNEQFF,TGTGCCAGCAGCCGCCGCTTGGCGGGAGGTTACAATGAGCAGTTCTTC
TRBJ2-2,-,TRBV7-3,TRBD2,CASSSRTPLAGGFAGELFF,TGTGCCAGCAGCTCCCGAACCCCACTAGCGGGAGGCTTTGCCGGGGAGCTGTTTTTT
TRBJ1-3,once,TRBV28,TRBD1,CASRGQGRGSGNTIYF,TGTGCCAGCAGAGGACAGGGAAGGGGCTCTGGAAACACCATATATTTT
TRBJ2-3,-,TRBV9,TRBD1,CASTPGPRTGSTDTQYF,TGTGCCAGCACCCCGGGACCCCGGACAGGGAGCACAGATACGCAGTATTTT
TRBJ1-4,-,TRBV3-1/TRBV3-2,TRBD1,CASSQNGQGGRLFF,TGTGCCAGCAGCCAAAATGGACAGGGAGGACGACTGTTTTTT
TRBJ1-1,-,TRBV7-8,-,CASIRQGLNTEAFF,TGTGCCAGCATTCGGCAGGGGTTAAACACTGAAGCTTTCTTT
TRBJ2-5,-,TRBV2,-,CASTSRVRETQYF,TGTGCCAGCACGTCGAGGGTCCGGGAGACCCAGTACTTC
TRBJ1-2,-,TRBV11-2,-,CASSPSAGNYGYTF,TGTGCCAGCAGCCCCTCGGCAGGGAACTATGGCTACACCTTC
TRBJ2-7,-,TRBV9,-,CASGNSDYEQYF,TGTGCCAGCGGTAATAGCGATTACGAGCAGTACTTC
TRBJ1-6,-,TRBV6-1,-,CASSEQALHNSPLHF,TGTGCCAGCAGTGAACAGGCCCTACATAATTCACCCCTCCACTTT
TRBJ1-2,-,TRBV6-2/TRBV6-3,-,CASSYSGITYGYTF,TGTGCCAGCAGTTACTCCGGGATAACTTACGGCTACACCTTC
TRBJ2-1,-,TRBV18,TRBD2,CASSLGLAADEQFF,TGTGCCAGCTCACTGGGACTAGCGGCGGATGAGCAGTTCTTC
TRBJ1-2,-,TRBV5-5,TRBD1,CASKPTGVGNYGYTF,TGTGCCAGCAAGCCGACAGGGGTGGGTAACTATGGCTACACCTTC
TRBJ2-5,-,TRBV7-9,TRBD1,CASSLVGDRGETQYF,TGTGCCAGCAGCTTAGTGGGGGACAGGGGAGAGACCCAGTACTTC
TRBJ2-2,-,TRBV5-1,-,CASSARTELPLPGELFF,TGCGCCAGCAGCGCTAGGACAGAACTTCCTTTGCCCGGGGAGCTGTTTTTT
TRBJ2-1,-,TRBV28,-,CASSLVQGNEQFF,TGTGCCAGCAGTTTAGTTCAGGGCAATGAGCAGTTCTTC
TRBJ1-1,few,TRBV19,-,CASKDSARFTEAFF,TGTGCCTCGAAGGACAGCGCACGTTTCACTGAAGCTTTCTTT
TRBJ1-2,-,TRBV18,TRBD1,CASSPLDRGYSGYTF,TGTGCCAGCTCACCACTGGACAGGGGATATAGTGGCTACACCTTC
TRBJ2-5,-,TRBV9,TRBD2,CASSVSLSRGEETQYF,TGTGCCAGCAGCGTATCCTTATCCCGGGGGGAGGAGACCCAGTACTTC
TRBJ2-5,-,TRBV6-2/TRBV6-3,-,CASSRGTWHQETQYF,TGTGCCAGCAGCCGAGGGACTTGGCATCAAGAGACCCAGTACTTC
TRBJ2-7,-,TRBV7-6,TRBD1,CASSLASGTGIYEQYF,TGTGCCAGCAGCTTAGCTTCCGGGACAGGGATCTACGAGCAGTACTTC
TRBJ2-1,-,TRBV4-2,TRBD2,CASSQEGLAGAYNEQFF,TGTGCCAGCAGCCAAGAGGGACTAGCGGGAGCATACAATGAGCAGTTCTTC
TRBJ2-7,-,TRBV9,TRBD2,CASSVAASSGDYEQYF,TGTGCCAGCAGCGTAGCGGCCTCTAGCGGGGACTACGAGCAGTACTTC
TRBJ1-3,-,TRBV25-1,TRBD1,CASNDPQGAGNTIYF,TGTGCCAGCAATGACCCACAGGGGGCCGGAAACACCATATATTTT
TRBJ2-2,once,TRBV6-2/TRBV6-3,-,CASSYRRLSGDLGELFF,TGTGCCAGCAGTTACCGGCGCTTGTCGGGGGATCTCGGGGAGCTGTTTTTT
TRBJ1-3,-,TRBV7-9,TRBD1,CARGTGGASDGNTIYF,TGTGCCAGAGGGACAGGGGGCGCATCAGATGGAAACACCATATATTTT
TRBJ2-3,-,TRBV24-1,TRBD2,CATSGSAGTDTQYF,TGTGCCACCAGTGGTTCAGCGGGAACCGATACGCAGTATTTT
TRBJ2-7,few,TRBV6-6,TRBD1,CASRNRDSSYEQYF,TGTGCCAGCAGGAACCGGGACAGTTCCTACGAGCAGTACTTC
TRBJ2-2,-,TRBV24-1,TRBD1,CATSDPGQGAVTGELFF,TGTGCCACCAGTGATCCCGGACAGGGGGCGGTCACCGGGGAGCTGTTTTTT